A single sample is the source of the 23 T cell receptor beta chains below, sequenced in a study of T cells in Graves' hyperthyroidism and ophthalmopathy. RNA transcripts gave rise to amplified TCR beta CDR3 regions. HTBI primers were used for first-round RT-PCR of the TCR CDR3. Via MiXCR, TCRdb re-called the multiplex PCR reads, giving one row per CDR3 protein. The sample holds about 400,000 distinct CDR3 sequences, roughly 13% seen once. The sample was blood. Receptors originate from a young woman with Graves' hyperthyroidism.

The chain links TRBV3-1 to TRBJ1-1; 7 bases are a match to TRBD1. CDR3 length: 20 residues. Per the germline V gene, CDR1 is LGHDT and CDR2 is YNNKEL (reference sequence). V shed 1 base and J 0 bases; nucleotides not matched to a gene: 17. The CDR3 spells CASSQVGATGRMFMNTEAFF. The CDR3 DNA follows: TGTGCCAGCAGCCAAGTAGGCGCGACAGGGCGGATGTTCATGAACACTGAAGCTTTCTTT.

This chain uses TRBV7-2 with TRBJ2-7, with a possible D match to TRBD1 (6 bases). The V and J ends lost 5 bases and 2 bases respectively, with 16 bases between them. CDR1 SGHTA and CDR2 FQGNSA come from the germline V gene. The CDR3 is 15 amino acids. The CDR3 DNA is TGTGCCAGCAGCCTTTTTAGGACAGAAACCTACGAGCAGTACTTC. Amino acid sequence: CASSLFRTETYEQYF.

The sample holds many counts of this clonotype. The chain recombines TRBV6-5 with TRBJ2-1; D uncertain. V gave up 0 bases and J gave up 5 bases, with 11 bases separating them. The CDR3 covers 15 residues. Germline loops: CDR1 MNHEY, CDR2 SVGAGI. CDR3 nucleotides: TGTGCCAGCAGTTACTCGTTTAGGAACGACAATGAGCAGTTCTTC. Its protein is CASSYSFRNDNEQFF.

This clonotype was seen many times. The genes are TRBV10-3 and TRBJ2-1; D might be TRBD2 (6 bases). CDR3 length equals 15 residues. From germline, CDR1 is ENHRY and CDR2 SYGVKD. V was clipped by 1 base and J by 5 bases, with 12 bases between them. Here the CDR3 reads CAISEFLAWDNEQFF. The CDR3 coding sequence is TGTGCCATCAGTGAGTTCCTAGCGTGGGACAATGAGCAGTTCTTC.

CDR3 coding DNA: TGTGCCAGTAGTATAGCTAGCGGGACCTACAATGAGCAGTTCTTC. Translated, it gives CASSIASGTYNEQFF. The rearrangement joins TRBV19 to TRBJ2-1, with 9 bases matching TRBD2. CDR1 and CDR2 from the germline V gene are LNHDA and SQIVND (reference sequence). This CDR3 region has 15 residues. V lost 1 base and J lost 2; bases outside the gene matches: 0. The whole variable domain, filled in from reference TRBV19 and TRBJ2-1, reads DGGITQSPKYLFRKEGQNVTLSCEQNLNHDAMYWYRQDPGQGLRLIYYSQIVNDFQKGDIAEGYSVSREKKESFPLTVTSAQKNPTAFYLCASSIASGTYNEQFFGPGTRLTVL.

J is TRBJ2-3 and V is TRBV5-1; the D gene is possibly TRBD2 (6 bases). This CDR3 has 15 residues. Per germline, CDR1 SGHRS and CDR2 YFSETQ. The V end lost 1 base, the J end lost 6 bases, and 15 bases lay between the germline ends. CDR3 coding DNA: TGCGCCAGCAGCTTGACGGCGGGAAACAGGGATACGCAGTATTTT. Translated: CASSLTAGNRDTQYF. The variable domain in full, with the rest retrieved from reference TRBV5-1 and TRBJ2-3, is KAGVTQTPRYLIKTRGQQVTLSCSPISGHRSVSWYQQTPGQGLQFLFEYFSETQRNKGNFPGRFSGRQFSNSRSEMNVSTLELGDSALYLCASSLTAGNRDTQYFGPGTRLTVL.

This clonotype was detected a few times. The CDR3 DNA follows: TGTGCCAGCAGTGGACTAACCTACAATGAGCAGTTCTTC. Translating it yields CASSGLTYNEQFF. The gene calls are TRBV2 and TRBJ2-1, with D possibly being TRBD2 (5 bases). Trimming left V 4 bases short and J 2 bases short, with 6 bases between. The length of the CDR3 is 13 residues. Germline assignment: CDR1 SNHLY and CDR2 FYNNEI.

In its sample, this clonotype was seen many times. The chain is built from TRBV18 and TRBJ1-5; maybe TRBD1 (5 bases). Germline lookup yields CDR1 KGHSH and CDR2 LQKENI. V was shortened by 0 bases and J by 3 bases, with 9 bases between the two germline ends. This CDR3 has 15 amino acids. The CDR3 DNA reads TGTGCCAGCTCACCACCAGGGGCTACCAATCAGCCCCAGCATTTT. Residues: CASSPPGATNQPQHF.

This clonotype was found a few times. V usage is TRBV3-1 and J usage is TRBJ2-7, with D possibly being TRBD1 or TRBD2 (5 bases each). In germline, CDR1 is LGHDT, CDR2 YNNKEL (reference sequence). The length of the CDR3 is 19 residues. V lost 1 base and J lost 0, with 22 bases in between. In DNA, the CDR3 is TGTGCCAGCAGCCAAGCCCCCCCGGGGACGCCAACAGCCTCCTACGAGCAGTACTTC. The encoded protein is CASSQAPPGTPTASYEQYF.

The chain has TRBV4-1 and TRBJ2-4; D perhaps matches TRBD2 (5 bases). Trimming stripped 1 base from V and 7 bases from J, with 8 bases between. This CDR3 has 13 amino acids. CDR1 is MGHRA, CDR2 YSYEKL, per germline. For the CDR3, the DNA is TGCGCCAGCAGCCAAGCCCCGGGGAACATTCAGTACTTC. It is translated as CASSQAPGNIQYF.

This clonotype was recorded many times. This rearrangement joins TRBV28 to TRBJ2-7, with D possibly TRBD1 on 6 matching bases. From germline, CDR1 is MDHEN and CDR2 SYDVKM. This CDR3 contains 14 residues. Deletions cut 7 bases from V and 0 bases from J, with 13 bases between. This chain's CDR3 is CASISTGNSYEQYF. The DNA of the CDR3 is TGTGCCAGCATATCTACAGGGAACTCCTACGAGCAGTACTTC.

The chain combines TRBV7-9 with TRBJ2-2; D not certain. V shed 5 bases and J shed 11 bases, with 0 bases lying between them. Germline CDR1 is SEHNR and CDR2 is FQNEAQ (reference sequence). The CDR3 consists of 8 residues. The CDR3 reads CASSELFF. As DNA, the CDR3 is TGTGCCAGCAGCGAGCTGTTTTTT. Together with reference TRBV7-9 and TRBJ2-2, the CDR3 gives the full variable domain: DTGVSQNPRHKITKRGQNVTFRCDPISEHNRLYWYRQTLGQGPEFLTYFQNEAQLEKSRLLSDRFSAERPKGSFSTLEIQRTEQGDSAMYLCASSELFFGEGSRLTVL.

This clonotype came up many times. The chain links TRBV6-2 or TRBV6-3 to TRBJ1-1; tentatively, D is TRBD1 (6 bases). The CDR3 totals 14 residues. Germline V gene sequence: CDR1 MNHEY, CDR2 SVGEGT. V lost 5 bases and J lost 10, with 20 bases in between. The CDR3 protein is CASSRDRPTSGAFF. In DNA form, the CDR3 reads TGTGCCAGCAGTCGTGACAGGCCGACTTCTGGAGCTTTCTTT.

This clonotype was recorded at least ten times. The J gene is TRBJ1-5, the V gene TRBV30, with D hard to call. V was shortened by 0 bases and J by 3 bases, with 12 bases between the two germline ends. The CDR3 length is 15 residues. Germline lookup yields CDR1 GTSNPN and CDR2 SVGIG (reference sequence). DNA for the CDR3: TGTGCCTGGAGTGTGGGCAGGCTCCACAATCAGCCCCAGCATTTT. This gives the protein CAWSVGRLHNQPQHF. Complete variable domain (other parts from reference TRBV30 and TRBJ1-5): SQTIHQWPATLVQPVGSPLSLECTVEGTSNPNLYWYRQAAGRGLQLLFYSVGIGQISSEVPQNLSASRPQDRQFILSSKKLLLSDSGFYLCAWSVGRLHNQPQHFGDGTRLSIL.

This clonotype was detected a few times. CDR3 sequence (DNA): TGTGCCAGCAGCTTAGGGGACAGGGGATACCAGCCCCAGCATTTT. Translating it yields CASSLGDRGYQPQHF. This chain uses TRBV7-2 with TRBJ1-5; 10 nucleotides agree with TRBD1. V was pared by 1 base and J by 7 bases, with 4 bases of the junction left unmatched. The germline CDR1 and CDR2 sequences are SGHTA and FQGNSA. This CDR3 comprises 15 residues.

This clonotype was detected many times. The chain is built from TRBV7-9 and TRBJ1-5, with 9 bases aligning to TRBD1. In germline, CDR1 is SEHNR, CDR2 FQNEAQ (reference sequence). The CDR3 totals 14 residues. The V segment lost 4 bases and the J segment 5 bases; nucleotides outside the gene matches: 3. The CDR3 coding sequence is TGTGCCAGCAGCTCCGGGACAGGGTATCAGCCCCAGCATTTT. It is translated as CASSSGTGYQPQHF.

This clonotype was detected a few times. The chain has TRBV7-2 and TRBJ2-2; 10 bases line up with TRBD2. Germline trimming cut 5 bases from V and 5 bases from J; bases unmatched to any gene: 11. From germline, CDR1 is SGHTA and CDR2 FQGNSA. The CDR3 is 17 residues long. The CDR3 nucleotides are TGTGCCAGCAGCAAAAGGGCTAGCGGGAGTGGTACCGGGGAGCTGTTTTTT. It translates to CASSKRASGSGTGELFF.

This chain links TRBV19 with TRBJ2-7; D possibly corresponds to TRBD2 (6 bases). CDR3 length: 13 amino acids. In germline, CDR1 is LNHDA, CDR2 SQIVND (reference sequence). V gave up 4 bases and J gave up 2 bases, with 9 bases separating them. CDR3: CASSNGGTYEQYF. CDR3 nucleotide sequence: TGTGCCAGTAGTAATGGAGGGACCTACGAGCAGTACTTC.

The DNA of the CDR3 is TGTGCCATAACACAGGGGACGGCTTCCTACGAGCAGTACTTC. Protein: CAITQGTASYEQYF. The chain recombines TRBV10-3 with TRBJ2-7, with 7 bases that match TRBD1. The V and J ends lost 9 bases and 1 base, in that order; junction bases with no gene match: 9. The CDR3 loop spans 14 amino acids. Germline assignment: CDR1 ENHRY and CDR2 SYGVKD.

This sequence joins TRBV7-9 and TRBJ2-2; perhaps TRBD2 as D (5 bases). The CDR3 covers 16 residues. Germline V gives CDR1 SEHNR, CDR2 FQNEAQ (reference sequence). Trimming took off 2 bases at V and 0 bases at J, with 10 bases between the two ends. The CDR3 here is CASSLKVGANTGELFF. The CDR3, as DNA: TGTGCCAGCAGCTTAAAGGTGGGAGCGAACACCGGGGAGCTGTTTTTT.

This clonotype was detected a few times. The conserved final phenylalanine or tryptophan is absent from the CDR3, which likely points to a read error. The chain combines TRBV6-2 or TRBV6-3 with TRBJ2-7, with D possibly TRBD1 on 6 matching bases. This CDR3 has 12 amino acids. Germline values: CDR1 MNHEY, CDR2 SVGEGT. Trimming stripped 6 bases from V and 7 bases from J, with 13 bases between. DNA for the CDR3: TGTGCCAGCAGCTCTCCGGGGACAGAGCAGTACCTC. It translates to CASSSPGTEQYL.

The V and J genes are TRBV7-9 and TRBJ1-4; no clear D. In germline, CDR1 is SEHNR, CDR2 FQNEAQ (reference sequence). Trimming took off 11 bases at V and 7 bases at J, with 17 bases between the two ends. This CDR3 is 13 amino acids long. CDR3 bases: TGTGCCTGGAGCGGAGGGTGGGGTGAAAAACTGTTTTTT. It encodes CAWSGGWGEKLFF.

This clonotype has ten or more counts. The rearrangement uses TRBV11-2 and TRBJ1-2; D gene unclear. Germline V gene data show CDR1 as SGHAT and CDR2 as FQNNGV. The V and J ends lost 2 bases and 4 bases respectively, with 14 bases between them. The CDR3 has 15 residues. This chain's CDR3 is CASSLLSARAYGYTF. CDR3 sequence (DNA): TGTGCCAGCAGCTTATTGTCGGCTAGAGCCTATGGCTACACCTTC.